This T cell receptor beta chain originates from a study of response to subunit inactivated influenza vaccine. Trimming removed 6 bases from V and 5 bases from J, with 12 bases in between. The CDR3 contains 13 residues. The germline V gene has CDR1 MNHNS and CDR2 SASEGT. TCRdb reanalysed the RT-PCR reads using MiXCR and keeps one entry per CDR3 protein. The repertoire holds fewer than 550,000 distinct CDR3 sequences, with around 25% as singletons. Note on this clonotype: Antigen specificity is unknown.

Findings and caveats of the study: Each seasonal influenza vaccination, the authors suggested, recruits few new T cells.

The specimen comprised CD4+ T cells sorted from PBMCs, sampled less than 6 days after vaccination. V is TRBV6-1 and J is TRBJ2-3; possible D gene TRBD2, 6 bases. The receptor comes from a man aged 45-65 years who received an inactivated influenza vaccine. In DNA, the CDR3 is TGTGCCAGCAGCCACACGGGGGTAGATACGCAGTATTTT. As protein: CASSHTGVDTQYF.